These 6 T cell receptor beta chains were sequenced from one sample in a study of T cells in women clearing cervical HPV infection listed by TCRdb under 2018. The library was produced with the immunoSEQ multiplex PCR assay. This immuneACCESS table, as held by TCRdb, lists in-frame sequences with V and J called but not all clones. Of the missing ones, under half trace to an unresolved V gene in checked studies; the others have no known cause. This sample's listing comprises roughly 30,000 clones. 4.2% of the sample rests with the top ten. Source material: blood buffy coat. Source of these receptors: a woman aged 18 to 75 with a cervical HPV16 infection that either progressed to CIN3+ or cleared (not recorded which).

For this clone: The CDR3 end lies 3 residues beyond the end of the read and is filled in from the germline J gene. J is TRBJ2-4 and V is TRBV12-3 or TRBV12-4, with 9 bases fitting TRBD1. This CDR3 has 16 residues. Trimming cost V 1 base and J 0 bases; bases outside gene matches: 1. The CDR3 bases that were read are TGTGCCAGCAGTTTAGGACAGGGGGGAGCCAAAAACATT. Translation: CASSLGQGGAKNI. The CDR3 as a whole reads CASSLGQGGAKNIQYF.

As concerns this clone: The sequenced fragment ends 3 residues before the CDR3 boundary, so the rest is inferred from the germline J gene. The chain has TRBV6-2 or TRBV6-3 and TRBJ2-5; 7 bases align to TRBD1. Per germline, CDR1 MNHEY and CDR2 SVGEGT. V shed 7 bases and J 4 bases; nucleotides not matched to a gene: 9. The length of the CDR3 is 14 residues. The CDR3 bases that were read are TGTGCCAGCAACCCATACCGGGACAGAGAGACC. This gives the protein CASNPYRDRET. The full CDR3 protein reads CASNPYRDRETQYF.

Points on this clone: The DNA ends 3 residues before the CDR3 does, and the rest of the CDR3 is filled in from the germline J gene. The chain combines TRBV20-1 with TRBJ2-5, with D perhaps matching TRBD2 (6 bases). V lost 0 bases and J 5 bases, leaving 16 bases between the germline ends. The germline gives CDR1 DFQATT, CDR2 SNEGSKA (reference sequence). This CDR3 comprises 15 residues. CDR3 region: CSARDGGQGRETQYF. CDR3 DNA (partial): TGCAGTGCTAGAGATGGAGGGCAGGGTCGGGAGACC.

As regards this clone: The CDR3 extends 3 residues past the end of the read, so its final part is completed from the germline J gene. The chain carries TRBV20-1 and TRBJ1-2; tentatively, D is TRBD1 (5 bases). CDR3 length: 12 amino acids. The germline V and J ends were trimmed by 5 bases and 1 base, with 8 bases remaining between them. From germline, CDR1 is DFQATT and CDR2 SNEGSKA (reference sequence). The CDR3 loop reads CSAYRFNYGYTF. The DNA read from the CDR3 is TGCAGTGCTTACAGGTTTAACTATGGC.

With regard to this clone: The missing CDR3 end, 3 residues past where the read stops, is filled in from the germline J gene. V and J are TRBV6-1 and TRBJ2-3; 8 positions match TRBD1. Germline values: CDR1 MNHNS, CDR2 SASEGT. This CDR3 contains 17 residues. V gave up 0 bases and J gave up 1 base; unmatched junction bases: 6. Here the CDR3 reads CASSEAGPGQGTDTQYF. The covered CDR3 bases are TGTGCCAGCAGTGAAGCTGGACCGGGACAGGGCACAGATACG.

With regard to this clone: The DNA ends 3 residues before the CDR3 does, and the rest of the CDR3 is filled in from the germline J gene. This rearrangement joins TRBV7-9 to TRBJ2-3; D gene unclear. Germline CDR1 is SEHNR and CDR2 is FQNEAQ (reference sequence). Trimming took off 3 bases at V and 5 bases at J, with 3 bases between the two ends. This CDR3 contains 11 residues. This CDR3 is CASSFQDTQYF. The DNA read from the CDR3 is TGTGCCAGCAGCTTTCAAGATACG.